A selection of T cell receptor beta chains follows, all from one sample in a study of cytomegalovirus exposure and HLA in healthy donors. Libraries were prepared by immunoSEQ multiplex PCR; TCRdb keeps only in-frame clonotypes and omits some of them. The sample includes 200,000 to 250,000 clones, 70% to 85% of them seen just once. What was sequenced was PBMCs. The source of these receptors is a male donor in good health and CMV-seronegative. CDR3s include the opening cysteine and the closing phenylalanine or tryptophan. The D gene is left open where the match is weak. Not all rows give a size; the values are once, few, many and, for expanded clones, a class.

>TRBD1|-|TRBJ2-7|TRBV28
CASSSGGQGASEQYF
TGTGCCAGCAGTTCCGGGGGACAGGGGGCGAGTGAGCAGTACTTC
>TRBD1|-|TRBJ2-1|TRBV29-1
CSVGQGTNEQFF
TGCAGCGTCGGACAGGGAACCAATGAGCAGTTCTTC
>TRBD1|-|TRBJ1-2|TRBV2
CASSGEDRATHGYTF
TGTGCCAGCAGTGGGGAGGACAGGGCTACTCATGGCTACACCTTC
>-|once|TRBJ2-7|TRBV6-1
CASSEPDSSYEQYF
TGTGCCAGCAGTGAACCCGACAGCTCCTACGAGCAGTACTTC
>TRBD1|-|TRBJ1-1|TRBV12-5
CASGLATGVGEAFF
TGTGCTAGTGGTTTGGCCACAGGGGTCGGTGAAGCTTTCTTT
>-|-|TRBJ2-3|TRBV19
CASSSPSGAVSTDTQYF
TGTGCCAGTAGTTCCCCCTCGGGAGCGGTTAGCACAGATACGCAGTATTTT
>TRBD1|many|TRBJ2-7|TRBV7-9
CASSRNPGQGARRNEQYF
TGTGCCAGCAGCAGAAACCCGGGACAGGGGGCGCGTAGGAACGAGCAGTACTTC
>-|few|TRBJ2-1|TRBV7-7
CASSAVTGSAEQFF
TGTGCTAGCAGCGCAGTTACCGGGAGCGCGGAGCAGTTCTTC
>TRBD2|-|TRBJ2-5|TRBV13
CASSLREGSGSQETQYF
TGTGCCAGCAGCCTACGTGAGGGTAGCGGGAGTCAGGAGACCCAGTACTTC
>TRBD2|-|TRBJ2-1|TRBV13
CASSSPTQGLAQGDEQFF
TGTGCCAGCAGCTCTCCGACCCAGGGACTAGCGCAAGGGGATGAGCAGTTCTTC
>TRBD1|-|TRBJ1-2|TRBV19
CASSILDRGNGYTF
TGTGCCAGTAGTATCCTGGACAGGGGAAATGGCTACACCTTC
>-|-|TRBJ1-4|TRBV7-9
CASSPRDIAEKLFF
TGTGCCAGCAGCCCTCGGGACATAGCTGAAAAACTGTTTTTT
>-|-|TRBJ1-3|TRBV14
CASSHLTGLSGNTIYF
TGTGCCAGCAGCCACCTGACAGGACTCTCTGGAAACACCATATATTTT
>-|-|TRBJ2-3|TRBV27
CASSLERSTDTQYF
TGTGCCAGCAGTTTGGAGCGGAGCACAGATACGCAGTATTTT
>TRBD1|-|TRBJ1-2|TRBV7-8
CASSLRQGLGYTF
TGTGCCAGCAGCTTGAGACAGGGGCTAGGCTACACCTTC
>TRBD2|-|TRBJ2-7|TRBV25-1
CASSEYRTSGYEQYF
TGTGCCAGCAGTGAATATAGGACTAGCGGCTACGAGCAGTACTTC
>TRBD1|-|TRBJ2-1|TRBV7-8
CASSLLQGAEQFF
TGTGCCAGCAGCTTACTACAGGGGGCTGAGCAGTTCTTC
>-|-|TRBJ2-7|TRBV29-1
CSVVLDTTYEQYF
TGCAGCGTTGTCTTGGACACTACATACGAGCAGTACTTC
>-|-|TRBJ1-6|TRBV9
CASSVGRWSPLHF
TGTGCCAGCAGCGTAGGGAGGTGGTCACCCCTCCACTTT
>TRBD1|-|TRBJ2-4|TRBV5-1
CASSWGQGQTKNIQYF
TGCGCCAGCAGCTGGGGACAGGGGCAGACCAAAAACATTCAGTACTTC
>TRBD1|-|TRBJ1-1|TRBV6-1
CASSLRQGYTEAFF
TGTGCCAGCAGTCTACGACAGGGTTACACTGAAGCTTTCTTT
>TRBD1|few|TRBJ1-1|TRBV27
CASISGTGFSEAFF
TGTGCCAGCATTTCCGGGACAGGGTTTTCTGAAGCTTTCTTT
>TRBD2|-|TRBJ2-1|TRBV27
CASSRTSGDNEQFF
TGTGCCAGCAGTCGGACTAGCGGAGACAATGAGCAGTTCTTC
>-|-|TRBJ1-4|TRBV7-3
CASSLLDWEAEKLFF
TGTGCCAGCAGCTTGCTAGATTGGGAGGCGGAAAAACTGTTTTTT
>-|-|TRBJ2-7|TRBV5-1
CASSSVPGHPYEQYF
TGCGCCAGCAGCTCGGTCCCCGGACATCCCTACGAGCAGTACTTC
>TRBD2|-|TRBJ2-5|TRBV27
CASSLSLAGGGETQYF
TGTGCCAGCAGTTTATCTTTAGCGGGAGGGGGAGAGACCCAGTACTTC
>-|-|TRBJ1-1|TRBV2
CASRTQPNTEAFF
TGTGCCAGCCGAACACAACCGAACACTGAAGCTTTCTTT
>-|-|TRBJ2-7|TRBV11-2
CASSLVPQAYEQYF
TGTGCCAGCAGCTTAGTTCCCCAGGCCTACGAGCAGTACTTC
>TRBD2|-|TRBJ2-5|TRBV5-1
CASTPAWGGETQYF
TGCGCCAGCACCCCAGCGTGGGGAGGGGAGACCCAGTACTTC
>-|-|TRBJ1-2|TRBV19
CASSITGYGYTF
TGTGCCAGTAGTATAACAGGGTATGGCTACACCTTC
>-|-|TRBJ1-2|TRBV27
CASSLSSGINYGYTF
TGTGCCAGCAGTTTATCATCAGGAATTAACTATGGCTACACCTTC
>TRBD1|-|TRBJ1-2|TRBV30
CAWGTGGYGYTF
TGTGCCTGGGGGACAGGGGGTTATGGCTACACCTTC
>TRBD1|-|TRBJ2-7|TRBV13
CASRGQGGRYEQYF
TGTGCCAGCAGAGGACAGGGGGGGAGGTACGAGCAGTACTTC
>-|-|TRBJ2-1|TRBV7-3
CASSLARLNLGSNEQFF
TGTGCCAGCAGCCTAGCAAGGCTTAACCTGGGAAGCAATGAGCAGTTCTTC
>-|-|TRBJ2-1|TRBV11-2
CASSSFYNEQFF
TGTGCCAGCAGCTCGTTCTACAATGAGCAGTTCTTC
>-|once|TRBJ2-5|TRBV27
CATTGGRGRQTQYF
TGTGCCACCACGGGTGGGAGGGGGAGGCAGACCCAGTACTTC
>TRBD2|-|TRBJ2-2|TRBV7-2
CASSPTWGGSFTGELFF
TGTGCCAGCAGCCCGACCTGGGGCGGGAGTTTCACCGGGGAGCTGTTTTTT
>TRBD2|-|TRBJ2-4|TRBV27
CASSSGTSGFQYF
TGTGCCAGCAGCTCGGGGACTAGCGGTTTTCAGTACTTC
>TRBD1|-|TRBJ2-1|TRBV5-1
CASSSDGQGASYNEQFF
TGCGCCAGCAGCTCGGACGGACAGGGGGCATCCTACAATGAGCAGTTCTTC
>-|-|TRBJ2-1|TRBV6-6
CASSSAQEQFF
TGTGCCAGCAGTTCCGCTCAGGAGCAGTTCTTC
>TRBD2|-|TRBJ2-1|TRBV20-1
CSEQTSGKQFF
TGCAGTGAGCAGACTAGCGGAAAGCAGTTCTTC
>-|-|TRBJ2-3|TRBV19
CASSIDTYTDTQYF
TGTGCCAGTAGTATAGATACATACACAGATACGCAGTATTTT
>TRBD1|once|TRBJ2-3|TRBV5-6
CASSLEGQGTDTQYF
TGTGCCAGCAGCTTGGAGGGACAGGGCACAGATACGCAGTATTTT
>-|-|TRBJ2-1|TRBV5-6
CASSLAGSSVTYEQFF
TGTGCCAGCAGCTTGGCGGGTTCGAGTGTCACGTATGAGCAGTTCTTC
>TRBD1|-|TRBJ2-5|TRBV6-6
CASNVGQGVGEQYF
TGTGCCAGCAACGTAGGACAGGGAGTGGGGGAGCAGTACTTC
>-|-|TRBJ1-2|TRBV29-1
CSVDSAGFYGYTF
TGCAGCGTTGATTCGGCAGGTTTTTATGGCTACACCTTC
>TRBD1|-|TRBJ2-3|TRBV19
CASRKGPTGTTDTQYF
TGTGCCAGTAGGAAAGGCCCGACAGGGACGACAGATACGCAGTATTTT
>-|-|TRBJ1-5|TRBV1
CTSSQDSARSFYDSNQPQHF
TGCACCAGCAGCCAAGATTCCGCCAGGTCGTTTTATGATAGCAATCAGCCCCAGCATTTT
>TRBD1|-|TRBJ2-7|TRBV19
CASTPTGGIYEQYF
TGTGCCAGTACCCCGACAGGGGGAATCTACGAGCAGTACTTC
>TRBD2|-|TRBJ2-7|TRBV5-1
CASSPGLGSNEQYF
TGCGCCAGCAGCCCGGGACTAGGATCCAACGAGCAGTACTTC
>-|-|TRBJ2-7|TRBV13
CASSPYRDNQYF
TGTGCCAGCAGCCCGTACCGGGACAATCAGTACTTC
>TRBD2|-|TRBJ2-7|TRBV10-2
CASRAGTSELQYF
TGCGCCAGCAGAGCTGGGACTAGCGAGCTGCAGTACTTC
>-|-|TRBJ2-7|TRBV7-4
CASSCSVTYEQYF
TGTGCCAGCAGCTGTAGCGTGACCTACGAGCAGTACTTC
>TRBD1|-|TRBJ1-6|TRBV25-1
CASSPWDTTGVNSPLHF
TGTGCCAGCAGTCCTTGGGACACGACAGGGGTAAATTCACCCCTCCACTTT
>-|-|TRBJ2-5|TRBV29-1
CSVDPGSGRIQYF
TGCAGCGTTGATCCTGGGAGCGGACGAATCCAGTACTTC
>TRBD2|-|TRBJ2-7|TRBV11-2
CASLTSGTSYEQYF
TGTGCCAGCCTGACTAGCGGGACTTCGTACGAGCAGTACTTC
>-|-|TRBJ2-7|TRBV7-9
CSSSLDRGTYEQYF
TGTTCCAGCAGCTTAGATCGGGGGACCTACGAGCAGTACTTC